These T cell receptor beta chains were read from a single sample in a study of regulatory T cells in long-lasting Graves disease. TCRdb re-derived calls from the multiplex PCR reads in MiXCR, one entry per CDR3 protein. The table has some 340,000 distinct CDR3 sequences, approximately 25% seen once; the top ten hold 25% to 30%. The sample consisted of peripheral blood mononuclear cells (PBMCs), taken when the disease was refractory, from a patient treated with antithyroid drugs. These receptors originate from a woman in her thirties or forties with Graves disease. Each CDR3 is given with its conserved first and last residue. The order of the fields is CDR3 length, clone size, V gene, D gene, J gene, CDR3 DNA, CDR3 protein. A D gene is named only where the DNA matches it firmly. Not all rows give a size; the values are once, few, many and, for expanded clones, a class.

cdr3_length: 14; clone_size: many; v_call: TRBV12-3/TRBV12-4; d_call: NA; j_call: TRBJ1-3; cdr3_nt: TGTGCCAGCAGTCCGAATCCCTCTGGAAACACCATATATTTT; cdr3_aa: CASSPNPSGNTIYF
cdr3_length: 18; clone_size: NA; v_call: TRBV9; d_call: NA; j_call: TRBJ2-6; cdr3_nt: TGTGCCAGCAGCCCTCAGGTGACCCTTGGGCCTGGGGCCAACGTCCTGACTTTC; cdr3_aa: CASSPQVTLGPGANVLTF
cdr3_length: 20; clone_size: NA; v_call: TRBV11-2; d_call: NA; j_call: TRBJ1-3; cdr3_nt: TGTGCCAGCAGCTTAGGTCGATGGGCAGCCAAAACCCGCTCTGGAAACACCATATATTTT; cdr3_aa: CASSLGRWAAKTRSGNTIYF
cdr3_length: 17; clone_size: NA; v_call: TRBV15; d_call: NA; j_call: TRBJ1-2; cdr3_nt: TGTGCCACCAGCAGAGATGGGGAAGTGGGGGGGCCCTATGGCTACACCTTC; cdr3_aa: CATSRDGEVGGPYGYTF
cdr3_length: 13; clone_size: many; v_call: TRBV29-1; d_call: NA; j_call: TRBJ2-2; cdr3_nt: TGCAGCGTTGGGCCGGGATCTATCGGGGAGCTGTTTTTT; cdr3_aa: CSVGPGSIGELFF
cdr3_length: 14; clone_size: many; v_call: TRBV5-4; d_call: NA; j_call: TRBJ2-5; cdr3_nt: TGTGCCAGCAGCTGGACGTACCAGACGAAGACCCAGTACTTC; cdr3_aa: CASSWTYQTKTQYF
cdr3_length: 16; clone_size: few; v_call: TRBV4-1; d_call: TRBD1; j_call: TRBJ1-1; cdr3_nt: TGCGCCAGCAGCCATAAGACAGGGGGAGCGAACACTGAAGCTTTCTTT; cdr3_aa: CASSHKTGGANTEAFF
cdr3_length: 16; clone_size: few; v_call: TRBV19; d_call: NA; j_call: TRBJ2-1; cdr3_nt: TGTGCCAGTAGTCCCTGGGCGGGGAGCTCCTACAATGAGCAGTTCTTC; cdr3_aa: CASSPWAGSSYNEQFF
cdr3_length: 15; clone_size: few; v_call: TRBV7-9; d_call: TRBD1; j_call: TRBJ1-1; cdr3_nt: TGTGCCAGCAGGCATCCGGGACAGGGTGAGACTGAAGCTTTCTTT; cdr3_aa: CASRHPGQGETEAFF
cdr3_length: 14; clone_size: NA; v_call: TRBV24-1; d_call: TRBD1; j_call: TRBJ1-5; cdr3_nt: TGTGCCACCAGTGGCGGACAGGTCAAACAGCCCCGGCATTTT; cdr3_aa: CATSGGQVKQPRHF
cdr3_length: 14; clone_size: NA; v_call: TRBV4-1; d_call: NA; j_call: TRBJ1-5; cdr3_nt: TGCGCCAGCAGCCAAGAGCGTCTCGGTCAGCCCCAGCATTTT; cdr3_aa: CASSQERLGQPQHF
cdr3_length: 12; clone_size: few; v_call: TRBV19; d_call: NA; j_call: TRBJ2-7; cdr3_nt: TGTGCCAGTAGTCACGGGCGGACGGAGCAGTACTTC; cdr3_aa: CASSHGRTEQYF
cdr3_length: 13; clone_size: few; v_call: TRBV7-8; d_call: NA; j_call: TRBJ2-5; cdr3_nt: TGTGCCAGCAGCCCTCGGGCGGGAGAGACCCAGTACTTC; cdr3_aa: CASSPRAGETQYF
cdr3_length: 14; clone_size: medium-sized; v_call: TRBV28; d_call: NA; j_call: TRBJ1-1; cdr3_nt: TGTGCCAGCAGCTGGACACCGCGGGGCACTGAAGCTTTCTTT; cdr3_aa: CASSWTPRGTEAFF
cdr3_length: 14; clone_size: many; v_call: TRBV12-5; d_call: NA; j_call: TRBJ2-2; cdr3_nt: TGTGCTAGTGGTTTGAACGTCGGCACCGGGGAGCTGTTTTTT; cdr3_aa: CASGLNVGTGELFF
cdr3_length: 8; clone_size: few; v_call: TRBV19; d_call: NA; j_call: TRBJ1-1; cdr3_nt: TGTCTCCTCGCTGAAGCTTTCTTT; cdr3_aa: CLLAEAFF
cdr3_length: 13; clone_size: NA; v_call: TRBV20-1; d_call: NA; j_call: TRBJ1-1; cdr3_nt: TGCAGTGCTAGACCGGAGGGGTCCCGTAAAGCTTTCTTT; cdr3_aa: CSARPEGSRKAFF
cdr3_length: 16; clone_size: few; v_call: TRBV3-1; d_call: TRBD1; j_call: TRBJ1-3; cdr3_nt: TGTGCCAGCAGCCGAACCGGGACAGGGTCCGGAAACACCATATATTTT; cdr3_aa: CASSRTGTGSGNTIYF
cdr3_length: 15; clone_size: few; v_call: TRBV5-8; d_call: NA; j_call: TRBJ1-1; cdr3_nt: TGTGCCAGCAGCTTGGATCGCTACAGGGCGACTGAAGCTTTCTTT; cdr3_aa: CASSLDRYRATEAFF
cdr3_length: 15; clone_size: many; v_call: TRBV28; d_call: TRBD1; j_call: TRBJ1-5; cdr3_nt: TGTGCCAGCAGCCGCGGGACAGACCCACATCAGCCCCAGCATTTT; cdr3_aa: CASSRGTDPHQPQHF
cdr3_length: 14; clone_size: NA; v_call: TRBV27; d_call: NA; j_call: TRBJ2-5; cdr3_nt: TGTGCCAGCAGTCCCATAAAGGGTCCGGAGACCCAGTACTTC; cdr3_aa: CASSPIKGPETQYF
cdr3_length: 14; clone_size: many; v_call: TRBV20-1; d_call: NA; j_call: TRBJ2-5; cdr3_nt: TGCAGTGCTCCACGCCCTTGGGGTTGGGAGACCCAGTACTTC; cdr3_aa: CSAPRPWGWETQYF
cdr3_length: 14; clone_size: many; v_call: TRBV12-3/TRBV12-4; d_call: NA; j_call: TRBJ1-1; cdr3_nt: TGTGCCAGCAGTTTTCGGAGACGAGACACTGAAGCTTTCTTT; cdr3_aa: CASSFRRRDTEAFF
cdr3_length: 16; clone_size: few; v_call: TRBV6-1; d_call: NA; j_call: TRBJ1-3; cdr3_nt: TGTGCCAGCAGCATAATAGGACTCGCCTCTGGAAACACCATATATTTT; cdr3_aa: CASSIIGLASGNTIYF
cdr3_length: 16; clone_size: many; v_call: TRBV12-3/TRBV12-4; d_call: NA; j_call: TRBJ1-4; cdr3_nt: TGTGCCAGCAGTACCCCGGGGGCTGGAACTAATGAAAAACTGTTTTTT; cdr3_aa: CASSTPGAGTNEKLFF
cdr3_length: 14; clone_size: NA; v_call: TRBV14; d_call: NA; j_call: TRBJ1-1; cdr3_nt: TGTGCCGTTAGGGGAGACAGGTTCGGCACTGAAGCTTTCTTT; cdr3_aa: CAVRGDRFGTEAFF
cdr3_length: 13; clone_size: many; v_call: TRBV28; d_call: NA; j_call: TRBJ1-2; cdr3_nt: TGTGCCAGCACCCCACTTGGCACCTATGGCTACACCTTC; cdr3_aa: CASTPLGTYGYTF
cdr3_length: 13; clone_size: NA; v_call: TRBV3-1; d_call: NA; j_call: TRBJ2-5; cdr3_nt: TGTGCCAGCAGCCAACCGGGCAGGGAGACCCAGTACTTC; cdr3_aa: CASSQPGRETQYF
cdr3_length: 14; clone_size: many; v_call: TRBV6-1; d_call: NA; j_call: TRBJ1-4; cdr3_nt: TGTGCCAGCAACAGGGCCGCCTCCGAAGAAAAACTGTTTTTT; cdr3_aa: CASNRAASEEKLFF
cdr3_length: 16; clone_size: few; v_call: TRBV19; d_call: NA; j_call: TRBJ1-5; cdr3_nt: TGTGCCAGTAGTGCTGCGGGACAAGCTGGGAATCAGCCCCAGCATTTT; cdr3_aa: CASSAAGQAGNQPQHF
cdr3_length: 16; clone_size: NA; v_call: TRBV6-1; d_call: TRBD1; j_call: TRBJ1-5; cdr3_nt: TGTGCCAGCAGCGGGGGACAGTCCTATAGCAATCAGCCCCAGCATTTT; cdr3_aa: CASSGGQSYSNQPQHF
cdr3_length: 16; clone_size: many; v_call: TRBV6-1; d_call: NA; j_call: TRBJ1-6; cdr3_nt: TGTGCCAGCAGTGAAGTCTACCGAGTAGCAGATTCACCCCTCCACTTT; cdr3_aa: CASSEVYRVADSPLHF
cdr3_length: 15; clone_size: NA; v_call: TRBV27; d_call: NA; j_call: TRBJ1-5; cdr3_nt: TGTGCCAGCACCACCGGATGGGGGAGCAATCAGCCCCAGCATTTT; cdr3_aa: CASTTGWGSNQPQHF
cdr3_length: 14; clone_size: few; v_call: TRBV9; d_call: NA; j_call: TRBJ2-1; cdr3_nt: TGTGCCAGCAGCGTAGGTGTTAGCGGAAATGAGCAGTTCTTC; cdr3_aa: CASSVGVSGNEQFF
cdr3_length: 18; clone_size: NA; v_call: TRBV10-2; d_call: NA; j_call: TRBJ1-1; cdr3_nt: TGCGCCAGCAGTGAGTTAGGACTGGCGGGACACATGAACACTGAAGCTTTCTTT; cdr3_aa: CASSELGLAGHMNTEAFF
cdr3_length: 12; clone_size: NA; v_call: TRBV9; d_call: NA; j_call: TRBJ1-2; cdr3_nt: TGTGCCAGCAGCGAGTTGGGCTATGGCTACACCTTC; cdr3_aa: CASSELGYGYTF
cdr3_length: 15; clone_size: NA; v_call: TRBV2; d_call: NA; j_call: TRBJ2-1; cdr3_nt: TGTGCCAGCAGGTCGTTCCTTAGCTCCTACAATGAGCAGTTCTTC; cdr3_aa: CASRSFLSSYNEQFF
cdr3_length: 15; clone_size: many; v_call: TRBV29-1; d_call: NA; j_call: TRBJ1-1; cdr3_nt: TGCAGCGTCCATCATCCAGCCAGGGGCGGTACTGAAGCTTTCTTT; cdr3_aa: CSVHHPARGGTEAFF
cdr3_length: 13; clone_size: few; v_call: TRBV2; d_call: NA; j_call: TRBJ2-3; cdr3_nt: TGTGCCACCAGGGTTATCGGGACAGATACGCAGTATTTT; cdr3_aa: CATRVIGTDTQYF
cdr3_length: 13; clone_size: few; v_call: TRBV24-1; d_call: NA; j_call: TRBJ1-6; cdr3_nt: TGTGCCACCGATAGGGGGGATAATTCACCCCTCCACTTT; cdr3_aa: CATDRGDNSPLHF
cdr3_length: 16; clone_size: many; v_call: TRBV11-2; d_call: TRBD2; j_call: TRBJ2-5; cdr3_nt: TGTGCCAGCAGGAGTACTAGCGGGAGGGCCGTTGAGACCCAGTACTTC; cdr3_aa: CASRSTSGRAVETQYF
cdr3_length: 16; clone_size: many; v_call: TRBV2; d_call: TRBD2; j_call: TRBJ2-2; cdr3_nt: TGTGCCAGCAGTGAACTACTAGCGGGAGGGACCGGGGAGCTGTTTTTT; cdr3_aa: CASSELLAGGTGELFF
cdr3_length: 15; clone_size: NA; v_call: TRBV15; d_call: NA; j_call: TRBJ2-7; cdr3_nt: TGTACCACCAGCAGAGATGCGGCGGTTTCCCACGAGCAGTACTTC; cdr3_aa: CTTSRDAAVSHEQYF
cdr3_length: 13; clone_size: many; v_call: TRBV7-9; d_call: NA; j_call: TRBJ2-7; cdr3_nt: TGTGCCAGCAGCCACAGGGTATTCTACGAGCAGTACTTC; cdr3_aa: CASSHRVFYEQYF
cdr3_length: 16; clone_size: many; v_call: TRBV28; d_call: NA; j_call: TRBJ2-7; cdr3_nt: TGTGCCAGCACTCCTGCGCGGACAGGGAGGGGTGGGGAGCAGTACTTC; cdr3_aa: CASTPARTGRGGEQYF
cdr3_length: 15; clone_size: many; v_call: TRBV12-3/TRBV12-4; d_call: TRBD1; j_call: TRBJ1-2; cdr3_nt: TGTGCCAGCAGTGGAAGGGACAGGTATTACTATGGCTACACCTTC; cdr3_aa: CASSGRDRYYYGYTF
cdr3_length: 15; clone_size: few; v_call: TRBV7-3; d_call: TRBD1; j_call: TRBJ2-7; cdr3_nt: TGTGCCAGCAGCCCCCAGGGGACAGGGAAATACGAGCAGTACTTC; cdr3_aa: CASSPQGTGKYEQYF
cdr3_length: 16; clone_size: few; v_call: TRBV27; d_call: NA; j_call: TRBJ2-2; cdr3_nt: TGTGCCAGCAGAAACCAGGGCAGGGGGAACACCGGGGAGCTGTTTTTT; cdr3_aa: CASRNQGRGNTGELFF
cdr3_length: 16; clone_size: NA; v_call: TRBV5-1; d_call: TRBD2; j_call: TRBJ2-6; cdr3_nt: TGCGCCAGCAGAGCTAGCGGGAGCTCTGGGGCCAACGTCCTGACTTTC; cdr3_aa: CASRASGSSGANVLTF
cdr3_length: 17; clone_size: NA; v_call: TRBV11-2; d_call: TRBD1; j_call: TRBJ2-7; cdr3_nt: TGTGCCAGCAGCTCCACCCGATTAGGGGGCCCGCCCTACGAGCAGTACTTC; cdr3_aa: CASSSTRLGGPPYEQYF
cdr3_length: 13; clone_size: many; v_call: TRBV11-2; d_call: NA; j_call: TRBJ2-7; cdr3_nt: TGTGCCAGCAGCCCCCCGGGCAACTACGAGCAGTACTTC; cdr3_aa: CASSPPGNYEQYF
cdr3_length: 17; clone_size: few; v_call: TRBV3-1; d_call: NA; j_call: TRBJ2-7; cdr3_nt: TGTGCCAGCAGCCCCATCGGCCCAAGCGCCAGCTCCTACGAGCAGTACTTC; cdr3_aa: CASSPIGPSASSYEQYF
cdr3_length: 15; clone_size: NA; v_call: TRBV20-1; d_call: NA; j_call: TRBJ2-3; cdr3_nt: TGCAGTGCTAGAGATCGGGACTGGAACACAGATACGCAGTATTTT; cdr3_aa: CSARDRDWNTDTQYF